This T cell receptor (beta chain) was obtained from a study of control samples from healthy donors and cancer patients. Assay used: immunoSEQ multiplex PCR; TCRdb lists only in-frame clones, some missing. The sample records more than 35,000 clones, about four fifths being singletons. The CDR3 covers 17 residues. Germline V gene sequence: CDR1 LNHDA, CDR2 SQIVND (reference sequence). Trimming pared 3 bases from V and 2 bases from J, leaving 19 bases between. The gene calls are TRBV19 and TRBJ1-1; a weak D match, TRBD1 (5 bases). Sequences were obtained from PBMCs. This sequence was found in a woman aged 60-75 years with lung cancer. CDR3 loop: CASSIEWGSPHNTEAFF. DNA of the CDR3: TGTGCCAGTAGTATCGAATGGGGCAGCCCACACAACACTGAAGCTTTCTTT.